Sequencing of this TCR beta chain was carried out in a study of shared clonotypes between healthy human individuals. Profiled with immunoSEQ multiplex PCR; TCRdb holds only in-frame clones, not every one. Of about a million clones listed, around four fifths are singletons. Sequencing used memory CD4+ T cells sorted from blood. As to subset: CD45RA-negative fraction. The source of this sequence is a man in his late teens or twenties in good health.

As DNA, the CDR3 is TGTGCCACCAGCAGAGACCTCGTCCCGCGGGCTGGTGAGCAGTTCTTC. This translates into CATSRDLVPRAGEQFF. This sequence joins TRBV15 and TRBJ2-1; the D gene is possibly TRBD2 (5 bases). The ends were cut back, 0 bases at V and 9 bases at J, with 18 bases in the middle. This CDR3 has 16 residues. Germline CDR1 reads LNHNV; CDR2 reads YYDKDF (reference sequence).